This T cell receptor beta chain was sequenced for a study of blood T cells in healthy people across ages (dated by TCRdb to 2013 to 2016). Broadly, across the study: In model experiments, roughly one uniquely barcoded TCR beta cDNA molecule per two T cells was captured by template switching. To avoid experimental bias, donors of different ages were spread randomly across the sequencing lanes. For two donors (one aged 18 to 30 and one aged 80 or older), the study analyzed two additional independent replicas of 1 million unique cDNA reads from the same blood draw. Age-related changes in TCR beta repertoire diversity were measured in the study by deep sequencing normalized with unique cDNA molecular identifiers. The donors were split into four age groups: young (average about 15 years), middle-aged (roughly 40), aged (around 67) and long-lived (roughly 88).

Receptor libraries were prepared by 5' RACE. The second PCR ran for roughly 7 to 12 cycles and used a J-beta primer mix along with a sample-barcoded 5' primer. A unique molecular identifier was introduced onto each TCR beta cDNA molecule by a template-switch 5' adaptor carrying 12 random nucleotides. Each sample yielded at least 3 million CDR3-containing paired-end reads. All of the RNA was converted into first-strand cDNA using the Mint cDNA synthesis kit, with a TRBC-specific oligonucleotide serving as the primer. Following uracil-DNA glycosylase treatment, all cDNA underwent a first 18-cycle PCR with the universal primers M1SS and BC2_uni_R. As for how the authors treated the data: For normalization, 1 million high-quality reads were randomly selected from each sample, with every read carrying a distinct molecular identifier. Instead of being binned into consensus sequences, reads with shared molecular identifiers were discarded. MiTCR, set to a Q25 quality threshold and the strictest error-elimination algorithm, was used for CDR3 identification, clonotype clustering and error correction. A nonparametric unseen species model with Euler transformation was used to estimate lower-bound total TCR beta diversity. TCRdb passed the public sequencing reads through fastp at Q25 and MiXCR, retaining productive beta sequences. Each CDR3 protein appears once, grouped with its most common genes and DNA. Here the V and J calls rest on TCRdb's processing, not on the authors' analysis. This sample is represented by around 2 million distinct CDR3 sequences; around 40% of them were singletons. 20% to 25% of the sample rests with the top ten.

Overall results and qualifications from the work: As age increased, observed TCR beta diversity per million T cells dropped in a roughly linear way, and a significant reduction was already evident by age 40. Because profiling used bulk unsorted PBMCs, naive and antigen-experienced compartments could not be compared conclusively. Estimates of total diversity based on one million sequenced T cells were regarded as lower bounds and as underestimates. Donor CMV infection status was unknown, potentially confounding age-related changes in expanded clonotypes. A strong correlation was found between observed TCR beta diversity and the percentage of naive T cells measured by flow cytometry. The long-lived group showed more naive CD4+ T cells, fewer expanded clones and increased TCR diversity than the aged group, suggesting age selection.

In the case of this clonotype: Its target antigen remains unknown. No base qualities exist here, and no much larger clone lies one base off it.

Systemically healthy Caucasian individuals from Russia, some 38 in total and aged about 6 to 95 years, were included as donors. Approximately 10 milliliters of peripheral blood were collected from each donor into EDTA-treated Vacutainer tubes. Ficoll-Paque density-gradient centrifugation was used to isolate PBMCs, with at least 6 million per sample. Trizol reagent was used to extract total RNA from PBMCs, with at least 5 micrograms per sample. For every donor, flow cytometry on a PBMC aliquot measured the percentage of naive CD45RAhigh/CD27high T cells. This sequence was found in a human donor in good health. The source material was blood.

In nucleotide form, the sequence is TGTGCCAGCAGCCAAGATCCAGGGGATCAGCCCCAGCATTTT. Protein translation: CASSQDPGDQPQHF. This chain joins TRBV4-2 to TRBJ2-3; TRBD1 could be the D gene, as 6 bases match. Matching the DNA end better, TRBJ1-5 makes the J call doubtful. The germline V gene supplies CDR1 LGHNA and CDR2 YNFKEQ. The CDR3 has 14 amino acids, counting the end cysteine and phenylalanine. Only CDR3 DNA remains: 42 bases, in frame from the first base.